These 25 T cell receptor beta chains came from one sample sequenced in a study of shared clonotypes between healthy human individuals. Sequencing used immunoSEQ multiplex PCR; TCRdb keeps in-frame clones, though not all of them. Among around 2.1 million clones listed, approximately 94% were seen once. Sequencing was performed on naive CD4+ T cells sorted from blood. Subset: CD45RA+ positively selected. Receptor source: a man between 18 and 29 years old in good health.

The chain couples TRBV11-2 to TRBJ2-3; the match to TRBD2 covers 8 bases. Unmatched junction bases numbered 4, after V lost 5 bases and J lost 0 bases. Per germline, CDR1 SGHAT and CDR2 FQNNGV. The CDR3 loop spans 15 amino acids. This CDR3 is CASSTSGGSTDTQYF. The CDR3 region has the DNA TGTGCCAGCAGCACAAGCGGGGGCAGCACAGATACGCAGTATTTT.

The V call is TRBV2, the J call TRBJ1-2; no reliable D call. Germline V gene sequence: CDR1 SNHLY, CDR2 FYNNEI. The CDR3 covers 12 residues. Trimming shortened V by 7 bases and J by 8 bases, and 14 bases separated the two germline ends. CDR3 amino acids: CASISGSKGYTF. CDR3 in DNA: TGTGCCAGCATAAGCGGGAGTAAGGGCTACACCTTC.

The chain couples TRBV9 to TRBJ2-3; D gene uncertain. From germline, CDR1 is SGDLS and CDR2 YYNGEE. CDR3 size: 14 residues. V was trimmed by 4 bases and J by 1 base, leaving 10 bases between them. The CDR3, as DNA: TGTGCCAGCAGCCTCGGACCGGGCACAGATACGCAGTATTTT. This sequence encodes CASSLGPGTDTQYF.

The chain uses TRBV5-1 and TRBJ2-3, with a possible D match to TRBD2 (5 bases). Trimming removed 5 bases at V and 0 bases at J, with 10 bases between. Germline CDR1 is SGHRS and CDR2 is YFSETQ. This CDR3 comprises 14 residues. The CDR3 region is CASRPTSSTDTQYF. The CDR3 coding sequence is TGCGCCAGCAGACCCACTAGTAGCACAGATACGCAGTATTTT.

The CDR3 nucleotides read TGTGCTTACAAGACTGACGGAGGGGCTTTCTTT. This gives the protein CAYKTDGGAFF. The rearrangement uses TRBV30 and TRBJ1-1; unclear D gene. This CDR3 region has 11 residues. Germline V gene data show CDR1 as GTSNPN and CDR2 as SVGIG (reference sequence).

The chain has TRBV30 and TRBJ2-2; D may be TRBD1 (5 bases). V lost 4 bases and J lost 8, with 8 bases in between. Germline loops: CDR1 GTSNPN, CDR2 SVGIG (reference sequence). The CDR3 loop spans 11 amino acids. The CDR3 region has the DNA TGTGCCTGGATGACAGATGGGGAGCTGTTTTTT. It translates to CAWMTDGELFF.

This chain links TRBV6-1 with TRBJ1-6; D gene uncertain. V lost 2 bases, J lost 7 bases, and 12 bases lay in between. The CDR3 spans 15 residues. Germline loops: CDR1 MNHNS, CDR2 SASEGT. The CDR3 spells CASSELAVRNSPLHF. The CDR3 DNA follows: TGTGCCAGCAGTGAATTGGCAGTAAGGAATTCACCCCTCCACTTT.

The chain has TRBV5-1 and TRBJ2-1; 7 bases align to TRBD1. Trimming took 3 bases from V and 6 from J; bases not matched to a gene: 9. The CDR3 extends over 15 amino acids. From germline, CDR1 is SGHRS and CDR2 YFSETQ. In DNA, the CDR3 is TGCGCCAGCAGCTCAGACAGGGTAAGGGTCAATGAGCAGTTCTTC. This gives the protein CASSSDRVRVNEQFF. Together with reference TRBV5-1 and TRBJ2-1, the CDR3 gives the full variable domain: KAGVTQTPRYLIKTRGQQVTLSCSPISGHRSVSWYQQTPGQGLQFLFEYFSETQRNKGNFPGRFSGRQFSNSRSEMNVSTLELGDSALYLCASSSDRVRVNEQFFGPGTRLTVL.

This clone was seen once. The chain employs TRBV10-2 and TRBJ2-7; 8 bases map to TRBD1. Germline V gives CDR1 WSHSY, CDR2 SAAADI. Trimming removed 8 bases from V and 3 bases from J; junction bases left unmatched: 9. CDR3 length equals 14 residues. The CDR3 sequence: CASGTRTGNYEQYF. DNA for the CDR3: TGCGCCAGCGGCACCAGGACAGGGAACTACGAGCAGTACTTC.

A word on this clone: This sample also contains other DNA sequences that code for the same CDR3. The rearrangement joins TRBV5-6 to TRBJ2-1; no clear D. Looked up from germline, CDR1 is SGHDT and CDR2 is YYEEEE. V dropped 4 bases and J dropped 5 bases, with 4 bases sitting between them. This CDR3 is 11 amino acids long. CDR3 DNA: TGTGCCAGCAGCCTAAACAATGAGCAGTTCTTC. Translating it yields CASSLNNEQFF.

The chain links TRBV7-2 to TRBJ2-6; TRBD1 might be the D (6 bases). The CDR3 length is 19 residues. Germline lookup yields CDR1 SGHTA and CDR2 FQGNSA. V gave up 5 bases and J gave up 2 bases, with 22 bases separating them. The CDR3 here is CASSRVWLGAVTGANVLTF. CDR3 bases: TGTGCCAGCAGCCGTGTGTGGCTGGGGGCAGTAACTGGGGCCAACGTCCTGACTTTC.

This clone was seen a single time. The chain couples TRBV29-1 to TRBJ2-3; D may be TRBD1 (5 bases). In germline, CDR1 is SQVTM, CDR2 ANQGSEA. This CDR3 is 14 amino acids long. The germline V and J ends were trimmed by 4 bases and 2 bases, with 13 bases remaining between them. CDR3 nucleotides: TGCAGCGTTGTCGTCGACAGTTTCACAGATACGCAGTATTTT. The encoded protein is CSVVVDSFTDTQYF.

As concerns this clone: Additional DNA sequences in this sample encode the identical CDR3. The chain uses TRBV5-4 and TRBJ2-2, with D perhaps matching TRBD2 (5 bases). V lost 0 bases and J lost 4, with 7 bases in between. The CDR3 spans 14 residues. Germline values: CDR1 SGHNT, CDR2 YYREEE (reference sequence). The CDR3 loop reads CASSLAGSTGELFF. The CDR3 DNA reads TGTGCCAGCAGCTTGGCGGGATCCACCGGGGAGCTGTTTTTT.

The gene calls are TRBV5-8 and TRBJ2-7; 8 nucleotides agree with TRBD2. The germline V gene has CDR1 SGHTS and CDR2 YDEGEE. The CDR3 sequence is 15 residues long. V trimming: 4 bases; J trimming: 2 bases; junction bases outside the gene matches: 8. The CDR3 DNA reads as TGTGCCAGCAGCGCAGCGGGAGCTGGGACCTACGAGCAGTACTTC. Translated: CASSAAGAGTYEQYF.

In nucleotides, the CDR3 is TGTGCCAGCAGCTTAGGTAGCGGGGGTGTACAAGAGACCCAGTACTTC. Its translation: CASSLGSGGVQETQYF. The V and J genes are TRBV7-9 and TRBJ2-5, with 9 bases fitting TRBD2. There are 16 residues in the CDR3. V was clipped by 1 base and J by 2 bases; unmatched bases: 5. Germline assignment: CDR1 SEHNR and CDR2 FQNEAQ (reference sequence).

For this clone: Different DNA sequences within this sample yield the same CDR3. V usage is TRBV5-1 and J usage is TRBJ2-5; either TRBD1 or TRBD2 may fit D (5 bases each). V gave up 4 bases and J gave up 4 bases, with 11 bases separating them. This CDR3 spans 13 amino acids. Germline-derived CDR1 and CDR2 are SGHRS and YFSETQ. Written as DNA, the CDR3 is TGCGCCAGCAGCCGGGACCTCGGAGAGACCCAGTACTTC. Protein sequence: CASSRDLGETQYF.

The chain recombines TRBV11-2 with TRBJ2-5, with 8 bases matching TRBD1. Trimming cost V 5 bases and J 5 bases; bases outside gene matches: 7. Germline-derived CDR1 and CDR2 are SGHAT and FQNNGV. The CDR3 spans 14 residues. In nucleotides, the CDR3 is TGTGCCAGCAGCCCGACAGGGGTAGACGAGACCCAGTACTTC. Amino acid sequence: CASSPTGVDETQYF.

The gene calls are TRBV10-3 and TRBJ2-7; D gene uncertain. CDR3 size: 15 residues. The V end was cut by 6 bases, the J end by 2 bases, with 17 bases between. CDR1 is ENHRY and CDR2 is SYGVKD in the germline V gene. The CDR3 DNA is TGTGCCATCAGGAAGGGCCAAGAGGCCCCCTACGAGCAGTACTTC. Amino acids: CAIRKGQEAPYEQYF.

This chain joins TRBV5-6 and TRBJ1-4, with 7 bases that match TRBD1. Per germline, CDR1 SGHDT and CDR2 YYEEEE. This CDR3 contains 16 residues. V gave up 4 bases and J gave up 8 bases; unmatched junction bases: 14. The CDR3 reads CASSQYRGEPDEKLFF. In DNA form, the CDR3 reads TGTGCCAGCAGCCAATACAGGGGAGAGCCGGACGAAAAACTGTTTTTT.

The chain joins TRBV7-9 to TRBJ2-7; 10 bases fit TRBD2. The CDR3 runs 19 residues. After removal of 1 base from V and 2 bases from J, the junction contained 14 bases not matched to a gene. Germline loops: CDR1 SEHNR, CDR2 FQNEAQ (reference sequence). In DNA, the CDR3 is TGTGCCAGCAGCTTAGTGGCGGGGGCTAGCGGGAGTCCTACCTACGAGCAGTACTTC. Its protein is CASSLVAGASGSPTYEQYF.

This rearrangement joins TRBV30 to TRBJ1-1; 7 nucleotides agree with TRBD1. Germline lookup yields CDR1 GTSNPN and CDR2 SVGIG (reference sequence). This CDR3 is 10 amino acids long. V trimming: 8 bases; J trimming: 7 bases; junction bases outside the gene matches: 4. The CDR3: CAGGQDEAFF. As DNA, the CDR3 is TGTGCCGGAGGACAGGATGAAGCTTTCTTT.

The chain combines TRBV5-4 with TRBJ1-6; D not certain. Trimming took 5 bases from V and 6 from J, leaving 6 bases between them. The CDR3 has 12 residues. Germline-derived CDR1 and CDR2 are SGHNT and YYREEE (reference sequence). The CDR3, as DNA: TGTGCCAGCAGTTTTCCTAATTCACCCCTCCACTTT. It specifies CASSFPNSPLHF.

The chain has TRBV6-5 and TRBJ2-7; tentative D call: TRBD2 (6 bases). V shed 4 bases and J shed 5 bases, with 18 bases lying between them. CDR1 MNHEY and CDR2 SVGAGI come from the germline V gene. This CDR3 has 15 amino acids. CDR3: CASSSSALASDEQYF. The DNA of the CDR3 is TGTGCCAGCAGTTCGTCCGCTCTAGCGTCCGACGAGCAGTACTTC.

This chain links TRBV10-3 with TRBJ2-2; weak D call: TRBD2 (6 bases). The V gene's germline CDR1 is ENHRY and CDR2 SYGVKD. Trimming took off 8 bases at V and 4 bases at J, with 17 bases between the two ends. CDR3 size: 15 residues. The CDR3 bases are TGTGCCATCTCGCAGCTGACCGGGGGCACCGGGGAGCTGTTTTTT. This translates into CAISQLTGGTGELFF.

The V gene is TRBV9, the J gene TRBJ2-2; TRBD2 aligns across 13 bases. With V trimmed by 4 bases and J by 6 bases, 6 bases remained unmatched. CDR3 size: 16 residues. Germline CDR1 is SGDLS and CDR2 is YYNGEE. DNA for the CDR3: TGTGCCAGCAGCTCTAGACTAGCGGGAGGAGCCGGGGAGCTGTTTTTT. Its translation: CASSSRLAGGAGELFF.